Below, one TCR beta chain is given with its context. The sample belongs to a study of T cells in narcolepsy. On the study more broadly: Patients with NT1 or NT2 and healthy control donors were enrolled.

Libraries were prepared by immunoSEQ multiplex PCR; TCRdb keeps only in-frame clonotypes and omits some of them. The table lists about 13,000 clones, approximately 91% of them singletons. This CDR3 spans 16 amino acids. Losses at the gene ends were 1 base for V and 3 bases for J; bases not matched to a gene: 7. Germline assignment: CDR1 GTSNPN and CDR2 SVGIG (reference sequence). The sample consisted of CD45RA- memory CD4+ T cells from PBMCs. This rearrangement joins TRBV30 to TRBJ1-5; 9 bases fit TRBD1. This clonotype was obtained from a human donor with narcolepsy. The CDR3 sequence is CAWSAGQGRNNQPQHF. CDR3 DNA: TGTGCCTGGAGTGCTGGACAGGGGCGAAACAATCAGCCCCAGCATTTT.